The clone carrying this T cell receptor (beta chain) appeared many times. The data stem from a study of T-cell memory formation after mild COVID-19. TCRdb itself ran the 5' RACE reads through MiXCR, one entry per CDR3 protein. The sample shows approximately 60,000 distinct CDR3 sequences, 9.3% of them seen only once. This CDR3 spans 14 amino acids. Germline V gene lookup returns CDR1 SGHRS and CDR2 YFSETQ. Trimming took 4 bases from V and 6 from J, leaving 14 bases between them. This sequence originates from a man younger than 35 who had mild COVID-19 (a few samples of this study predate the infection). Cell type and time point are not known. This chain links TRBV5-1 with TRBJ2-4; weak D call: TRBD1 (6 bases). The sequencing input was PBMCs or a T cell subset sorted from them (not recorded which). Here the CDR3 reads CASSPGQLLNIQYF. Written as DNA, the CDR3 is TGCGCCAGCAGCCCCGGACAGTTACTAAACATTCAGTACTTC.